The rows below give T cell receptor beta chains drawn from one sample of a study of T-cell memory formation after mild COVID-19. TCRdb passed the 5' RACE reads through MiXCR, listing each CDR3 protein once. The sample includes roughly 550,000 distinct CDR3 sequences, over 20% of them seen just once. The sample comprised PBMCs or a T cell subset sorted from them (not recorded which). Source of these receptors: an adult woman who had mild COVID-19 (a few samples of this study predate the infection). Cell type and time point are not known. The CDR3 runs from the conserved cysteine through the conserved F or W. The D gene is left open where the match is weak. Clone size, where shown, is once, few, many, or a class for clones that have expanded.

cdr3_aa,cdr3_nt,d_call,v_call,j_call,clone_size
CASSPQPTGAIYGYTF,TGTGCCAGCAGTCCACAGCCCACGGGGGCTATCTATGGCTACACCTTC,-,TRBV12-3/TRBV12-4,TRBJ1-2,few
CASSTQTLRGNQPQHF,TGCGCCAGCAGCACCCAGACCCTTAGGGGGAATCAGCCCCAGCATTTT,-,TRBV4-1,TRBJ1-5,-
CASSFSGQVDEQYF,TGCGCCAGCAGCTTTTCGGGACAGGTGGACGAGCAGTACTTC,TRBD1,TRBV5-1,TRBJ2-7,-
CASSSTSGGPGGEQYF,TGTGCCAGCAGCTCGACTAGCGGGGGCCCCGGGGGCGAGCAGTACTTC,TRBD2,TRBV7-8,TRBJ2-7,-
CATRAGGKNTEAFF,TGTGCCACCAGAGCGGGGGGGAAGAACACTGAAGCTTTCTTT,-,TRBV15,TRBJ1-1,-
CATSDFPGYGYTF,TGTGCCACCAGTGATTTCCCGGGATATGGCTACACCTTC,-,TRBV24-1,TRBJ1-2,-
CASSVGSNSLIFYGYTF,TGTGCCAGCAGCGTAGGGTCTAACTCGCTGATTTTCTATGGCTACACCTTC,-,TRBV9,TRBJ1-2,-
CSVETGRFRETQYF,TGCAGCGTTGAAACCGGGAGGTTTAGGGAGACCCAGTACTTC,TRBD2,TRBV29-1,TRBJ2-5,-
CASSPGVAGAETQYF,TGTGCCAGCAGCCCAGGGGTAGCGGGGGCAGAGACCCAGTACTTC,TRBD2,TRBV11-2,TRBJ2-5,few
CAWSVLPGTDYGYTF,TGTGCCTGGAGTGTACTACCCGGGACAGACTATGGCTACACCTTC,TRBD1,TRBV30,TRBJ1-2,-
CASSFEGKKETQYF,TGTGCCAGCAGTTTCGAAGGGAAGAAAGAGACCCAGTACTTC,-,TRBV12-3/TRBV12-4,TRBJ2-5,few
CASSVKRGQGAWSTGELFF,TGCGCCAGCAGCGTTAAGAGGGGACAGGGGGCTTGGAGCACCGGGGAGCTGTTTTTT,TRBD1,TRBV5-1,TRBJ2-2,-
CASSYGRHRTDTQYF,TGTGCCAGCAGCTACGGACGGCACCGCACAGATACGCAGTATTTT,-,TRBV7-9,TRBJ2-3,few
CASSQLSGEQYF,TGTGCCAGCAGCCAACTCTCTGGCGAGCAGTACTTC,-,TRBV7-6,TRBJ2-7,-
CASYRLGGNTGELFF,TGTGCCAGCTATCGACTAGGAGGCAACACCGGGGAGCTGTTTTTT,-,TRBV6-6,TRBJ2-2,-
CASSVVGLAGGETQYF,TGTGCCAGCAGCGTAGTAGGACTAGCGGGAGGAGAGACCCAGTACTTC,TRBD2,TRBV9,TRBJ2-5,-
CASSELDRANSPLHF,TGTGCCAGCAGCGAGTTGGACAGGGCCAATTCACCCCTCCACTTT,TRBD1,TRBV9,TRBJ1-6,many
CASRAGTGGLGGFDEQFF,TGTGCCAGCAGAGCCGGGACAGGGGGCCTGGGAGGTTTCGATGAGCAGTTCTTC,TRBD1,TRBV5-4,TRBJ2-1,-
CSAVGEEHGYTF,TGCAGTGCGGTGGGGGAGGAACATGGCTACACCTTC,-,TRBV20-1,TRBJ1-2,-
CATSDLGGNEQFF,TGTGCCACCAGTGATTTGGGAGGGAATGAGCAGTTCTTC,-,TRBV24-1,TRBJ2-1,-
CASSRAGTSESSQETQYF,TGCGCCAGCAGCAGAGCCGGGACTAGCGAGTCGTCCCAAGAGACCCAGTACTTC,TRBD2,TRBV5-1,TRBJ2-5,-
CASSQDSGQGANYGYTF,TGCGCCAGCAGCCAAGATTCGGGACAGGGGGCTAACTATGGCTACACCTTC,TRBD1,TRBV4-1,TRBJ1-2,-
CASSEAGGDISYEQYF,TGTGCCAGCAGTGAAGCGGGGGGAGATATCTCCTACGAGCAGTACTTC,TRBD2,TRBV6-6,TRBJ2-7,-
CATSDGPLSYGYTF,TGTGCCACCAGTGACGGCCCACTGAGTTATGGCTACACCTTC,-,TRBV24-1,TRBJ1-2,-
CASSEAVTSSGNTIYF,TGTGCCAGCAGTGAAGCGGTGACGAGCTCTGGAAACACCATATATTTT,-,TRBV6-1,TRBJ1-3,-
CASSFQPTGGFYGYTF,TGTGCCAGCAGTTTCCAACCTACAGGGGGCTTCTATGGCTACACCTTC,TRBD1,TRBV27,TRBJ1-2,few
CASSLKRNTEAFF,TGTGCCAGCAGCCTAAAACGGAACACTGAAGCTTTCTTT,-,TRBV11-2,TRBJ1-1,-
CASSFGREANEQFF,TGTGCCAGCAGTTTTGGCAGGGAAGCCAATGAGCAGTTCTTC,-,TRBV12-3/TRBV12-4,TRBJ2-1,-
CASSSLTSGTDTQYF,TGTGCCAGCAGCTCCCTCACTAGCGGGACAGATACGCAGTATTTT,TRBD2,TRBV11-2,TRBJ2-3,-
CASSLRAKAGGYTF,TGCGCCAGCAGCTTAAGGGCCAAAGCGGGTGGCTACACCTTC,-,TRBV5-1,TRBJ1-2,-
CASSLPLTPDEQFF,TGTGCCAGCAGCTTACCTCTTACTCCAGACGAGCAGTTCTTC,-,TRBV7-9,TRBJ2-1,few
CASSQEGTLGDTQYF,TGTGCCAGCAGCCAAGAAGGGACCCTCGGTGATACGCAGTATTTT,-,TRBV4-2,TRBJ2-3,-
CASSTEGPYEQYF,TGTGCCAGCAGTACAGAAGGGCCCTACGAGCAGTACTTC,-,TRBV28,TRBJ2-7,-
CASSEREGGPNEQFF,TGTGCCAGCAGTGAACGCGAGGGAGGGCCCAATGAGCAGTTCTTC,TRBD2,TRBV6-1,TRBJ2-1,once
CASSYSGLAIRDTQYF,TGTGCCAGCAGCTATTCGGGACTAGCGATCAGAGATACGCAGTATTTT,TRBD2,TRBV7-9,TRBJ2-3,few
CSAEGSETEAFF,TGCAGCGCCGAAGGCAGCGAAACTGAAGCTTTCTTT,-,TRBV29-1,TRBJ1-1,-
CASSDGLAPYNEQFF,TGTGCCAGCAGTGACGGACTAGCGCCATACAATGAGCAGTTCTTC,TRBD2,TRBV6-5,TRBJ2-1,few
CASSLGRQPFNEKLFF,TGTGCCAGCAGTTTAGGGAGACAGCCCTTTAATGAAAAACTGTTTTTT,-,TRBV12-3/TRBV12-4,TRBJ1-4,-
CASKVTANTEAFF,TGCGCCAGCAAAGTTACAGCGAACACTGAAGCTTTCTTT,-,TRBV5-1,TRBJ1-1,few
CASSLASQVSYEQYF,TGTGCCAGCAGCTTAGCATCTCAGGTCTCCTACGAGCAGTACTTC,-,TRBV7-9,TRBJ2-7,few
CSASRQGIDQPQHF,TGCAGTGCTAGTCGTCAGGGGATCGATCAGCCCCAGCATTTT,-,TRBV20-1,TRBJ1-5,few
CAISGPAKETQYF,TGTGCCATCAGTGGACCAGCGAAGGAGACCCAGTACTTC,-,TRBV10-3,TRBJ2-5,few
CASSLAGDYNEQFF,TGTGCCAGCAGCTTAGCGGGAGACTACAATGAGCAGTTCTTC,TRBD2,TRBV6-2/TRBV6-3,TRBJ2-1,-
CASSTRPNEQYF,TGTGCCAGCAGTACTCGCCCCAACGAGCAGTACTTC,-,TRBV6-2/TRBV6-3,TRBJ2-7,few
CASSLAGGRDGYTF,TGTGCCAGCAGCTTGGCGGGTGGCAGGGATGGCTACACCTTC,-,TRBV5-4,TRBJ1-2,many
CSVEDPTSGSFLETQYF,TGCAGCGTTGAAGATCCCACTAGCGGGAGCTTTTTAGAGACCCAGTACTTC,TRBD2,TRBV29-1,TRBJ2-5,-
CASSYRAGEQHF,TGTGCCAGCAGTTACCGGGCAGGGGAACAGCATTTT,-,TRBV6-2/TRBV6-3,TRBJ1-5,-
CAWSAPAGGLYEQYF,TGTGCCTGGAGTGCCCCAGCGGGAGGACTCTACGAGCAGTACTTC,TRBD2,TRBV30,TRBJ2-7,once
CASSVAGTANEKLFF,TGTGCCAGCAGCGTAGCCGGGACAGCTAATGAAAAACTGTTTTTT,TRBD1,TRBV9,TRBJ1-4,few
CASSSLQGTIEQYF,TGTGCCAGCAGTTCCCTCCAGGGGACGATAGAGCAGTACTTC,-,TRBV6-5,TRBJ2-7,-